Each of the 12 T cell receptor beta chains below was sequenced from the same sample in a study of blood T cell repertoires in COVID-19. Assay: immunoSEQ multiplex PCR; the TCRdb copy retains only in-frame clones and omits some. The table records about 110,000 clones, about three quarters of them present only once. Sequenced input: peripheral blood. Receptor source: a human donor in a cohort sampled during active or convalescent COVID-19.

This rearrangement joins TRBV10-1 to TRBJ2-3; perhaps TRBD2 as D (6 bases). The V and J ends lost 11 bases and 1 base respectively, with 19 bases between them. The CDR3 is 15 amino acids. Per the germline V gene, CDR1 is WNHNN and CDR2 is SYGVQD (reference sequence). In DNA, the CDR3 is TGCGCCTTTCGGGGAGGTGGCAGCCGCACAGATACGCAGTATTTT. Its protein is CAFRGGGSRTDTQYF.

The chain joins TRBV6-5 to TRBJ2-7, with 12 positions matching TRBD2. Germline CDR1 is MNHEY and CDR2 is SVGAGI. The CDR3 is 15 residues long. With V trimmed by 4 bases and J by 5 bases, 6 bases remained unmatched. CDR3 bases: TGTGCCAGCAGTTTTTTGTCTAGCGGGGGGGACGAGCAGTACTTC. Its protein is CASSFLSSGGDEQYF.

V and J are TRBV9 and TRBJ2-5, with D maybe TRBD2 (6 bases). The CDR3 loop spans 13 amino acids. The germline CDR1 and CDR2 sequences are SGDLS and YYNGEE. V lost 3 bases, J lost 2 bases, and 8 bases lay in between. The CDR3 protein is CASSADYQETQYF. In DNA form, the CDR3 reads TGTGCCAGCAGCGCGGACTATCAAGAGACCCAGTACTTC.

The chain employs TRBV7-9 and TRBJ1-2; D call uncertain. Germline assignment: CDR1 SEHNR and CDR2 FQNEAQ (reference sequence). V shed 3 bases and J shed 2 bases, with 4 bases lying between them. This CDR3 is built from 12 residues. CDR3 bases: TGTGCCAGCAGCTTTGAGAACTATGGCTACACCTTC. This gives the protein CASSFENYGYTF.

This clone was counted between two and nine times. The chain couples TRBV4-3 to TRBJ1-6; D gene ambiguous. The germline V and J ends were trimmed by 1 base and 7 bases, with 17 bases remaining between them. CDR3 length equals 17 residues. The germline V gene encodes CDR1 LGHNA and CDR2 YSLEER. The CDR3 DNA sequence: TGCGCCAGCAGCCAAGCAGAGCGTACGAGGTCGAATTCACCCCTCCACTTT. Its protein product is CASSQAERTRSNSPLHF.

Here the CDR3 DNA reads TGTGCCAGCAGCTCAAAAACTAGCGGGAGAGACGAGCAGTACTTC. This encodes CASSSKTSGRDEQYF. The chain has TRBV7-2 and TRBJ2-7; 11 positions agree with TRBD2. Germline V CDR1 and CDR2: SGHTA, FQGNSA. The CDR3 sequence is 15 residues long. Trimming at V came to 4 bases and at J to 5 bases, leaving 7 bases not matched to a gene.

V is TRBV19 and J is TRBJ2-2, with 11 nucleotides matching TRBD2. V shed 1 base, J shed 4 bases, and the junction held 2 bases outside the gene matches. CDR1 is LNHDA, CDR2 SQIVND, per germline (reference sequence). This CDR3 is 16 amino acids long. The CDR3 region has the DNA TGTGCCAGTAGTATAGTAGCGGGAGGGCCCACCGGGGAGCTGTTTTTT. Translation: CASSIVAGGPTGELFF.

This rearrangement joins TRBV5-6 to TRBJ2-1, with D possibly TRBD2 on 7 matching bases. Trimming removed 0 bases from V and 8 bases from J, with 21 bases in between. The CDR3 extends over 17 amino acids. Germline CDR1 is SGHDT and CDR2 is YYEEEE. CDR3 coding DNA: TGTGCCAGCAGCTTGGTGCCGACCTTAGGGGGGGGCGATGAGCAGTTCTTC. It encodes CASSLVPTLGGGDEQFF.

The rearrangement uses TRBV27 and TRBJ2-1; possible D gene TRBD1, 5 bases. Trimming took 5 bases from V and 3 from J, leaving 14 bases between them. This CDR3 has 15 residues. In germline, CDR1 is MNHEY, CDR2 SMNVEV (reference sequence). CDR3 in DNA: TGTGCCAGCAGTGCCCTCAGGGAATTCTACAATGAGCAGTTCTTC. Translating it yields CASSALREFYNEQFF.

A few counts support this clone. This chain joins TRBV4-1 and TRBJ2-5, with TRBD2 matching 14 bases. The CDR3 extends over 16 amino acids. Germline assignment: CDR1 MGHRA and CDR2 YSYEKL. The V gene end was trimmed by 4 bases and the J gene end by 4 bases; junction bases not matched to a gene: 5. The CDR3 DNA reads as TGCGCCAGCAGCCTAAAGACTAGCGGGGGGGTAGAGACCCAGTACTTC. Translated: CASSLKTSGGVETQYF.

The chain uses TRBV28 and TRBJ2-7; 12 positions agree with TRBD2. Germline V gives CDR1 MDHEN, CDR2 SYDVKM. The CDR3 has 15 amino acids. V shed 5 bases, J shed 4 bases, and the junction held 6 bases outside the gene matches. The CDR3 DNA is TGTGCCAGCAGTGAGAGACTAGCGGGGGTTTACGAGCAGTACTTC. Residues: CASSERLAGVYEQYF. The whole variable domain, remainder taken from reference TRBV28 and TRBJ2-7, is DVKVTQSSRYLVKRTGEKVFLECVQDMDHENMFWYRQDPGLGLRLIYFSYDVKMKEKGDIPEGYSVSREKKERFSLILESASTNQTSMYLCASSERLAGVYEQYFGPGTRLTVT.

This clone was seen a few times. V is TRBV5-6 and J is TRBJ2-5, with 9 nucleotides matching TRBD1. Germline values: CDR1 SGHDT, CDR2 YYEEEE. With V trimmed by 2 bases and J by 5 bases, 4 bases remained unmatched. The CDR3 covers 14 residues. In DNA form, the CDR3 reads TGTGCCAGCAGCTTACAGGGGGCGCTTGAGACCCAGTACTTC. Translating gives CASSLQGALETQYF.